Listed below are T cell receptor beta chains from one sample, sequenced in a study of CD8 T cells in ankylosing spondylitis. MiXCR, applied by TCRdb to the 5' RACE reads, yields one record per CDR3 protein. The table lists 200,000 to 300,000 distinct CDR3 sequences, 10% of them singletons, with about 3% in the top ten. Material for sequencing was blood, either unsorted or a sorted T cell fraction (not recorded which). The receptor source for this set is a male donor with ankylosing spondylitis or in good health (not recorded which). The conserved cysteine and the conserved F or W are not part of the CDR3 here. The D gene is left open where the match is weak.

v_call	d_call	j_call	cdr3_aa
TRBV7-9	.	TRBJ1-1	ASSVREGGGTEAF
TRBV5-1	.	TRBJ2-1	ASSLSLANEQF
TRBV18	TRBD2	TRBJ2-1	ASSRGTSGIVWYEQF
TRBV2	.	TRBJ2-7	ASSSGGEYEQY
TRBV20-1	TRBD1	TRBJ1-1	SARDYSQGSTEAF
TRBV30	TRBD1	TRBJ2-7	AWRADRVEQY
TRBV7-6	TRBD1	TRBJ1-5	ASSLDSGQGQGQPQH
TRBV24-1	.	TRBJ2-1	ATETAEGEQF
TRBV28	.	TRBJ1-6	ASRPQGNSPLH
TRBV29-1	.	TRBJ1-1	SVGRGGQNTEAF
TRBV5-1	.	TRBJ2-1	ASSLSSGRSYNEQF
TRBV12-3/TRBV12-4	TRBD1	TRBJ2-3	ASGWTGPSTDTQY
TRBV20-1	TRBD2	TRBJ2-3	SASRVGGPSTDTQY
TRBV29-1	.	TRBJ2-1	SVEILEGSKF
TRBV14	TRBD2	TRBJ2-7	ASSPGGALYEQY
TRBV14	.	TRBJ2-5	ASSLRAWETQY
TRBV19	TRBD2	TRBJ2-1	ASGKSGAYNEQF
TRBV5-1	.	TRBJ2-7	ASSLVVGGGSYEQY
TRBV30	.	TRBJ2-3	AWGGQDTQY
TRBV10-3	TRBD1	TRBJ1-1	AISANQGENTEAF
TRBV12-3/TRBV12-4	.	TRBJ1-2	ASSFSSGYT
TRBV5-1	TRBD2	TRBJ2-1	ASSFIRLAGTPSSYNEQF
TRBV14	TRBD1	TRBJ2-7	ASSPWTGGYEQY
TRBV5-1	.	TRBJ1-2	ASSPGRGQPYGYT
TRBV5-5	TRBD1	TRBJ2-6	ASSPGQESSGANVLT
TRBV20-1	.	TRBJ2-5	SATSGTGWETQY
TRBV3-1	TRBD1	TRBJ2-5	ASSQGDRGKLETQY
TRBV11-3	TRBD1	TRBJ1-2	ASSRTGYGYT
TRBV12-3/TRBV12-4	.	TRBJ2-3	ASSLGSRVGSTDTQY
TRBV4-2	TRBD1	TRBJ2-7	ASSQAQGQGIYEQY
TRBV7-6	.	TRBJ2-1	ASSRGRGEQF
TRBV12-3/TRBV12-4	.	TRBJ2-7	ASSLPEGQGSREQY